This T cell receptor (beta chain) was identified in a study of CD4 T cells in relation to SARS-CoV-2 and coronaviruses. Here immunoSEQ multiplex PCR was the method, and the copy in TCRdb shows in-frame clones only, minus some. This table holds over 25,000 clones, approximately 80% found once. To note about this clone: As yet, its antigen is unknown.

CD4+ T cells from unexposed donors were obtained before the COVID-19 pandemic (2011-2018). Isolation of CD4+ T cells took place after nine to ten days in culture. As cell numbers allowed, unexposed-donor CD4+ T cells faced SARS-CoV-2 S/N and four cold-coronavirus spikes. Input material: CD4+ T cells from PBMCs, cultured in vitro. This receptor was identified in a human donor in good health.

The CDR3 loop is CASSFPPGTGSGTQYF. The DNA of the CDR3 is TGTGCCAGCAGCTTTCCTCCAGGTACCGGTAGTGGGACCCAGTACTTC. The rearrangement joins TRBV11-2 to TRBJ2-5, with D unresolved. V was shortened by 3 bases and J by 7 bases, with 21 bases between the two germline ends. Germline V gives CDR1 SGHAT, CDR2 FQNNGV. The CDR3 length is 16 residues.